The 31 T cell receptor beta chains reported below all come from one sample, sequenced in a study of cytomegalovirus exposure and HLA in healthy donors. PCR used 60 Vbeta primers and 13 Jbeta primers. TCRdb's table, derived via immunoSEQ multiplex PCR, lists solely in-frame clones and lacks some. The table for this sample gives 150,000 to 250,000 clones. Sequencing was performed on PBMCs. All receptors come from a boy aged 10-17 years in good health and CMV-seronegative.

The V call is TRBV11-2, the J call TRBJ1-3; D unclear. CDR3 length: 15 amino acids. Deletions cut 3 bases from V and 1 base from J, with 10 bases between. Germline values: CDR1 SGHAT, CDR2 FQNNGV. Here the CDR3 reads CASSLGAFSGNTIYF. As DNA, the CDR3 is TGTGCCAGCAGCTTGGGAGCCTTTTCTGGAAACACCATATATTTT.

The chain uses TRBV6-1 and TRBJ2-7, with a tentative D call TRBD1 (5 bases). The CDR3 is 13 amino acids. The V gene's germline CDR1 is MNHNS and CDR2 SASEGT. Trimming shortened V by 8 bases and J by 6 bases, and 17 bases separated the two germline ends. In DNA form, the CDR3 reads TGTGCCAGCCTGGCGATTGAAAGGGGCGAGCAGTACTTC. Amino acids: CASLAIERGEQYF.

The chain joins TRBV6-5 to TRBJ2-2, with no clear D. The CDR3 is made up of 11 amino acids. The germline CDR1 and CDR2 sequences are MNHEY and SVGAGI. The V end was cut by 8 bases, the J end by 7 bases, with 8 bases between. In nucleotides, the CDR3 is TGTGCCAGCCACTTTGGCGGGGAGCTGTTTTTT. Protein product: CASHFGGELFF.

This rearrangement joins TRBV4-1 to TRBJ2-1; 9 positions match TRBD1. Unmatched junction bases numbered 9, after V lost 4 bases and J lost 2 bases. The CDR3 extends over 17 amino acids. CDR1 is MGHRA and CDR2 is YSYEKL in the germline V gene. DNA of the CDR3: TGCGCCAGCAGCCCAGCACGGGACAGGGCAACCTACAATGAGCAGTTCTTC. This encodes CASSPARDRATYNEQFF.

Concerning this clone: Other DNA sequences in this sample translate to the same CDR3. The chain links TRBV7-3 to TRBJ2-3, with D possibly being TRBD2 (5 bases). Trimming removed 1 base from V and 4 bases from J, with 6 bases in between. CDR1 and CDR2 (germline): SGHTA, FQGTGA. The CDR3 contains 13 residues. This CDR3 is CASSLIGADTQYF. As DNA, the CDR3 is TGTGCCAGCAGCTTAATCGGGGCAGATACGCAGTATTTT.

The CDR3 coding sequence is TGCGCCAGCAGCCCGGGACAGGCGAACACTGAAGCTTTCTTT. This sequence encodes CASSPGQANTEAFF. The gene calls are TRBV4-1 and TRBJ1-1, with 8 bases matching TRBD1. The trim removed 4 bases at V and 1 base at J, leaving 2 bases unmatched. The germline gives CDR1 MGHRA, CDR2 YSYEKL. The CDR3 loop spans 14 amino acids.

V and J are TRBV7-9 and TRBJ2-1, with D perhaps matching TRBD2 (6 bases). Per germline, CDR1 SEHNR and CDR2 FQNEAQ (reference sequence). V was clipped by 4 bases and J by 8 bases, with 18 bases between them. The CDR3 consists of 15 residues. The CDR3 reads CASSSEGRIGDEQFF. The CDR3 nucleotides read TGTGCCAGCAGCTCCGAAGGGAGGATTGGGGATGAGCAGTTCTTC.

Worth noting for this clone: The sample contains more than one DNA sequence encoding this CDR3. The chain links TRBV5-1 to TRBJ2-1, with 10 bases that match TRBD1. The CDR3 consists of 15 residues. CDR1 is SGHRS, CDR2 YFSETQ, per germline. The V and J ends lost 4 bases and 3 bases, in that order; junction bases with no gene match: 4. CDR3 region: CASSPGQGSYNEQFF. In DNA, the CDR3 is TGCGCCAGCAGCCCGGGACAGGGGAGCTACAATGAGCAGTTCTTC. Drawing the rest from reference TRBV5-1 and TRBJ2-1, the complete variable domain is KAGVTQTPRYLIKTRGQQVTLSCSPISGHRSVSWYQQTPGQGLQFLFEYFSETQRNKGNFPGRFSGRQFSNSRSEMNVSTLELGDSALYLCASSPGQGSYNEQFFGPGTRLTVL.

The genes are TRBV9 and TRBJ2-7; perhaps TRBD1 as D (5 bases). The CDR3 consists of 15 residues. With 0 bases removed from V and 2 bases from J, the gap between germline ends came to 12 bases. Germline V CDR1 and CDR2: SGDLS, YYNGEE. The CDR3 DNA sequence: TGTGCCAGCAGCGTAGGAAGGGGTCCCCCCTACGAGCAGTACTTC. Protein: CASSVGRGPPYEQYF.

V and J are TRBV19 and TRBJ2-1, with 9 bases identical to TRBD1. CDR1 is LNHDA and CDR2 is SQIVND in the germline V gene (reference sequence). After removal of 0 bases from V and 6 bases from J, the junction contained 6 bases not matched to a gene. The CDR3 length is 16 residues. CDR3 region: CASSIDHGTGSNEQFF. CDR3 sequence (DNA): TGTGCCAGTAGTATAGATCACGGGACAGGGAGCAATGAGCAGTTCTTC.

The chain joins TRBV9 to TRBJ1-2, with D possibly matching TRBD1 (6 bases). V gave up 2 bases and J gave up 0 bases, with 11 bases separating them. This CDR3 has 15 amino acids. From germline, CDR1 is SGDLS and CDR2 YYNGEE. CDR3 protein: CASSVGAPTNYGYTF. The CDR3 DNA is TGTGCCAGCAGCGTGGGGGCACCGACTAACTATGGCTACACCTTC.

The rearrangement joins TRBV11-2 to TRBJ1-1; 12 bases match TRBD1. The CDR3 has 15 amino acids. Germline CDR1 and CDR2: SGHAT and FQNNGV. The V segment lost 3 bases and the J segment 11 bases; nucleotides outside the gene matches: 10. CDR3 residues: CASSFPRDRGLGAFF. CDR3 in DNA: TGTGCCAGCAGCTTTCCCCGGGACAGGGGGCTGGGGGCTTTCTTT.

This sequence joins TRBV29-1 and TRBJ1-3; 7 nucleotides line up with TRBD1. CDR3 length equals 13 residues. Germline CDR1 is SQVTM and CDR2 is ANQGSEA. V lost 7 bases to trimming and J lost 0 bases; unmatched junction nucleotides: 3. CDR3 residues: CSAQGVSGNTIYF. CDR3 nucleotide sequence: TGCAGCGCCCAGGGGGTCTCTGGAAACACCATATATTTT. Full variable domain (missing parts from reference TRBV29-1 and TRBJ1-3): SAVISQKPSRDICQRGTSLTIQCQVDSQVTMMFWYRQQPGQSLTLIATANQGSEATYESGFVIDKFPISRPNLTFSTLTVSNMSPEDSSIYLCSAQGVSGNTIYFGEGSWLTVV.

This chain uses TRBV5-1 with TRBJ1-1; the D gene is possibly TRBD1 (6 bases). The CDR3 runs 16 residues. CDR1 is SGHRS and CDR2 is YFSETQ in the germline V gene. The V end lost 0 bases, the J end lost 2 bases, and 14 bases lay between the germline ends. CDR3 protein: CASSLDMGASNTEAFF. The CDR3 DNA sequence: TGCGCCAGCAGCTTGGATATGGGGGCCTCCAACACTGAAGCTTTCTTT.

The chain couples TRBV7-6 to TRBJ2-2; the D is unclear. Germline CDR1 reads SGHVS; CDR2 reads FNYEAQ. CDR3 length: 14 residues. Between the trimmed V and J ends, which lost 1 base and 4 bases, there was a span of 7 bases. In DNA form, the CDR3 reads TGTGCCAGCAGCTTAGAGCCTAGCACCGGGGAGCTGTTTTTT. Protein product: CASSLEPSTGELFF.

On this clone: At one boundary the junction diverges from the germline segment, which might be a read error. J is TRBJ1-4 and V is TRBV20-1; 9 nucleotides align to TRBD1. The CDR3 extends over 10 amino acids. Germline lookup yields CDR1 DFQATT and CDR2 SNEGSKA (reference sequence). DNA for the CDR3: TGCAGTGCGGGGGACAGGGTCCCAACTTTT. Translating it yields CSAGDRVPTF.

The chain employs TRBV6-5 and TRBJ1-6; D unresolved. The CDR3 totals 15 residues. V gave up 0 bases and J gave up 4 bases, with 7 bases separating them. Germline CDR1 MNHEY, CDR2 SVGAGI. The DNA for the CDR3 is TGTGCCAGCAGTTACTCGACATCTTATAATTCACCCCTCCACTTT. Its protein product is CASSYSTSYNSPLHF.

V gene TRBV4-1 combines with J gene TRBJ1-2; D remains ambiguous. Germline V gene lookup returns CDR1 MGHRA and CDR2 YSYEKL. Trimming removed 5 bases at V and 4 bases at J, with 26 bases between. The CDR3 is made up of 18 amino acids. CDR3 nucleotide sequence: TGCGCCAGCAGCGCAAATGCGGGGTACGATTACCCCCTCTATGGCTACACCTTC. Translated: CASSANAGYDYPLYGYTF.

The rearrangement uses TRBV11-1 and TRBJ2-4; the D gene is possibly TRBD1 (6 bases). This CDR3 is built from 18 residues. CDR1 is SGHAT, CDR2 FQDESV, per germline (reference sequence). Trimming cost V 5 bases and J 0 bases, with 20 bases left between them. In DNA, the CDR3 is TGTGCCAGCAGCGAGGGGGACCCAAGGACTCTAGCCAAAAACATTCAGTACTTC. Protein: CASSEGDPRTLAKNIQYF.

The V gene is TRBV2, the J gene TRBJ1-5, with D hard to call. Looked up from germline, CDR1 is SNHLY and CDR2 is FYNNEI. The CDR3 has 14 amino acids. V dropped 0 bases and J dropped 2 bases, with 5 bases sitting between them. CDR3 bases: TGTGCCAGCAGTGAAGCAGAGCGCAATCAGCCCCAGCATTTT. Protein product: CASSEAERNQPQHF.

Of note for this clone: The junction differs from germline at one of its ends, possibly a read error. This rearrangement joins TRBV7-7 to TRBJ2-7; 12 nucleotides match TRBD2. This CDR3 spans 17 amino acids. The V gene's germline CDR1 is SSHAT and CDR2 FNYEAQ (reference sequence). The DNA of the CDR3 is TGTGCTAGCAGCACGTCCGTCGGACTAGCGGGGACCTACGAGCAGTACTTC. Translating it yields CASSTSVGLAGTYEQYF.

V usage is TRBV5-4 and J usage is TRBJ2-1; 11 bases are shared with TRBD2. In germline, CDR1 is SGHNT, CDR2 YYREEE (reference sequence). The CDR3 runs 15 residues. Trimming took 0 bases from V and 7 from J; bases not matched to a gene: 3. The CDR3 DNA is TGTGCCAGCAGCTTGGTTAGCGGGGGGGCGAATGAGCAGTTCTTC. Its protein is CASSLVSGGANEQFF.

DNA of the CDR3: TGCAGCGTTGATCAGGAGAACACTGAAGCTTTCTTT. Translating gives CSVDQENTEAFF. This rearrangement joins TRBV29-1 to TRBJ1-1; D is uncertain. V shed 3 bases and J shed 1 base, with 6 bases lying between them. The CDR3 runs to 12 residues. Germline values: CDR1 SQVTM, CDR2 ANQGSEA.

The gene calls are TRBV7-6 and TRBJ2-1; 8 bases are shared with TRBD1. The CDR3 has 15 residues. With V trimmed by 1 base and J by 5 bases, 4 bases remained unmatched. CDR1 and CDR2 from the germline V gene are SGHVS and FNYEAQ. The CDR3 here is CASSLGLGQDNEQFF. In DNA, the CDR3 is TGTGCCAGCAGCTTAGGGTTGGGACAGGACAATGAGCAGTTCTTC. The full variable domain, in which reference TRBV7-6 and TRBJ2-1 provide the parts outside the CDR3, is GAGVSQSPRYKVTKRGQDVALRCDPISGHVSLYWYRQALGQGPEFLTYFNYEAQQDKSGLPNDRFSAERPEGSISTLTIQRTEQRDSAMYRCASSLGLGQDNEQFFGPGTRLTVL.

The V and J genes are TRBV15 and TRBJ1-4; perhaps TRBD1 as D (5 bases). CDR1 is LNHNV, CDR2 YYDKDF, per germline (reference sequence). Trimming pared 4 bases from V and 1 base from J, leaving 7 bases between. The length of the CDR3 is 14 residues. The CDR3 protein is CATSTGITNEKLFF. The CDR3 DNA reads TGTGCCACCAGCACAGGGATAACTAATGAAAAACTGTTTTTT.

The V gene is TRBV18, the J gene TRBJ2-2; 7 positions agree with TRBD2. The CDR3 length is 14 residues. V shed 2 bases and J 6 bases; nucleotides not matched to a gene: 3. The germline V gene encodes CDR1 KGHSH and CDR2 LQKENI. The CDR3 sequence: CASSPSTSSGELFF. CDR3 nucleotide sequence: TGTGCCAGCTCACCATCGACTAGCTCCGGGGAGCTGTTTTTT.

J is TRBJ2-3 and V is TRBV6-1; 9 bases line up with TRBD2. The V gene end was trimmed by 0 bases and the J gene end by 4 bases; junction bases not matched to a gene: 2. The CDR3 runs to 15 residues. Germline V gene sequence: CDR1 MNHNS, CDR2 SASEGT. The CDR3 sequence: CASSEASGGSDTQYF. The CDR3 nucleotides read TGTGCCAGCAGTGAAGCTAGCGGGGGTTCAGATACGCAGTATTTT.

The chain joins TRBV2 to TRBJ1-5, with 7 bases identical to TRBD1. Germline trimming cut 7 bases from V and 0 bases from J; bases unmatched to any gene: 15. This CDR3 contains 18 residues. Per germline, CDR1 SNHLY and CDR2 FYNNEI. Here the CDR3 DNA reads TGTGCCAGCAACCCACTGGAGAGGGGGCTACTTAGCAATCAGCCCCAGCATTTT. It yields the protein CASNPLERGLLSNQPQHF.

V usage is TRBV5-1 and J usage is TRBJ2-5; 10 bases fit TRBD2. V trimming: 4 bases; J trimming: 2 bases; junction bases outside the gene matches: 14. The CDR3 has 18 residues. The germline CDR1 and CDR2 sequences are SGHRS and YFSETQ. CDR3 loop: CASSPSAGTSVYQETQYF. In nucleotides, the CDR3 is TGCGCCAGCAGCCCATCGGCGGGGACTAGCGTATATCAAGAGACCCAGTACTTC.

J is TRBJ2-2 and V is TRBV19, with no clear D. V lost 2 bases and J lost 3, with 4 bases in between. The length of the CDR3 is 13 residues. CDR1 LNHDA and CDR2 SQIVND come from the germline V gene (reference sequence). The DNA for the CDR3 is TGTGCCAGTAGTATAACTGACACCGGGGAGCTGTTTTTT. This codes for CASSITDTGELFF.

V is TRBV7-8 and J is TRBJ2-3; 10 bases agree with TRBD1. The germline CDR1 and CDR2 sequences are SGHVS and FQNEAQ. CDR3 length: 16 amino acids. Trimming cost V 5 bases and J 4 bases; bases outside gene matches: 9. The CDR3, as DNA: TGTGCCAGCAGCCCGTCCGGGACAGGGGCCCCAGATACGCAGTATTTT. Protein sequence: CASSPSGTGAPDTQYF.